These T cell receptor beta chains were read from a single sample in a study of OX40 agonist ivuxolimab in advanced cancers. Some clones are missing from TCRdb's copy, which holds only in-frame ones; the method was immunoSEQ multiplex PCR. Among some 50,000 clones, 75% to 95% were seen once, and the ten largest hold just under 5%. This specimen was CD4+ or CD8+ T cells sorted from blood, taken in a trial of the OX40 agonist ivuxolimab. Source of these receptors: an adult with an advanced solid tumor such as melanoma, head and neck, liver or kidney cancer. Both conserved end residues are trimmed from each CDR3. The order of the fields is CDR3 protein, V gene, J gene.

ASGLVGTEAF	TRBV12-5	TRBJ1-1
ASSLESAEQY	TRBV5-4	.
ASSQDGLGVLGNQPQH	TRBV4-2	TRBJ1-5
ASSPTGGYGYT	TRBV4-3	TRBJ1-2
ASSPGAGNQPQH	TRBV19	TRBJ1-5
ASSLYGEANYGYT	TRBV7-8	TRBJ1-2
ASSWLLGLAENTGELF	TRBV5-1	TRBJ2-2
ASRRTGGNQPQH	TRBV2	TRBJ1-5
ASSESSPIGSRTEAF	TRBV2	TRBJ1-1
SVDKPLASERRVHGYT	TRBV29-1	TRBJ1-2
ASSYSNTEAF	TRBV19	TRBJ1-1
ARSMGPGLAGETQY	TRBV5-3	TRBJ2-5
ASSPGQGGPTLH	TRBV2	TRBJ1-6
ASSLTGQITGELF	TRBV13	TRBJ2-2
ASSLGLSNQPQH	TRBV27	TRBJ1-5
ASSSGLPEAF	TRBV18	TRBJ1-1
ASSYSGSGADTQY	TRBV6-5	TRBJ2-3
ASSWNGLNTEAF	TRBV28	TRBJ1-1
ASSQGLQGARYGYT	TRBV4-1	TRBJ1-2
ASSVESGVETQY	TRBV19	TRBJ2-5
ASSLGRGALETQY	TRBV13	TRBJ2-5
ASSFASGSLHGEQY	TRBV28	TRBJ2-7
ASSRGVGVEQY	TRBV7-2	TRBJ2-7
ASSTAFSGQETQY	TRBV9	TRBJ2-5
ASSPGPGLNYEQY	TRBV4-3	TRBJ2-7
ASSDQVSNYGYT	TRBV9	TRBJ1-2
ASSIFADSGNTIY	TRBV19	TRBJ1-3
ASSVRTLDKFTDTQY	TRBV25-1	TRBJ2-3
ASSQGFSNTGELF	TRBV6-5	TRBJ2-2
ASSFVTGYAGELF	TRBV27	TRBJ2-2
ASSLVSRSSQETQY	TRBV7-7	TRBJ2-5
SVRNTGEQY	TRBV20-1	TRBJ2-7
ASRIAGLDNEQF	TRBV28	TRBJ2-1
ASSEGQGFEKLF	TRBV6-1	TRBJ1-4
ASSFTGTEQY	TRBV6-1	TRBJ2-7
ASSEPLTSGGFSYNEQF	TRBV2	TRBJ2-1